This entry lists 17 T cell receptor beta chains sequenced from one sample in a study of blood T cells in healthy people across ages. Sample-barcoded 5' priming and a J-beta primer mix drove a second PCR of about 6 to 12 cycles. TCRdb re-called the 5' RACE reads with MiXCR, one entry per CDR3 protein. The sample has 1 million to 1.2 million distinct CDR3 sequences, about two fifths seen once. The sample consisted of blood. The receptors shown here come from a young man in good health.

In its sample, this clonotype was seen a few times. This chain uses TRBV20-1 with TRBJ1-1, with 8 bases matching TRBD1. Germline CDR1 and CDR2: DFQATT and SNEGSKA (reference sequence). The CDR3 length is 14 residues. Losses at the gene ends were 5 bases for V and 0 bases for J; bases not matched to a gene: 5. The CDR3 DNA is TGCAGTGCTTCTCCGGGACAGGTGAACACTGAAGCTTTCTTT. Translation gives CSASPGQVNTEAFF.

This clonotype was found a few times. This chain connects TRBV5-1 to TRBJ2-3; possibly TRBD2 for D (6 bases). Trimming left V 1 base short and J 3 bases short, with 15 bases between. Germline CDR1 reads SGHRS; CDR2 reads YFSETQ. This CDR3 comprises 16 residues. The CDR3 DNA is TGCGCCAGCAGCTTGAGGATCCGGGAGAAAACAGATACGCAGTATTTT. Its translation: CASSLRIREKTDTQYF.

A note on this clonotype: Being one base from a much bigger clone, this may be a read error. The CDR3 region has the DNA TGCACCAGCAGCTTGGAACAGGCTACATATGGCTACACCTTC. Translating it yields CTSSLEQATYGYTF. V gene TRBV5-1 combines with J gene TRBJ1-2; D perhaps matches TRBD1 (5 bases). The CDR3 totals 14 residues. Germline V gene data show CDR1 as SGHRS and CDR2 as YFSETQ.

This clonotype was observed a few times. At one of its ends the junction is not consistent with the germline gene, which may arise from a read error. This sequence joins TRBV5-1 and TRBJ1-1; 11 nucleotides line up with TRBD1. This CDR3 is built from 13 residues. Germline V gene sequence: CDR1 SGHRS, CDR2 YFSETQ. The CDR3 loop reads CARSLGQGAEAFF. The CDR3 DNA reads TGCGCCCGCAGCCTGGGACAGGGGGCTGAAGCTTTCTTT.

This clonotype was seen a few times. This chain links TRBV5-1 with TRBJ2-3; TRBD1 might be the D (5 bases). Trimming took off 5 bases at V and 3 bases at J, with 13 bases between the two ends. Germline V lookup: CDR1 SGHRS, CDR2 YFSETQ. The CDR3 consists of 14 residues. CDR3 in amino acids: CASRLRQRTDTQYF. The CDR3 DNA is TGCGCCAGCAGACTTAGACAGAGGACAGATACGCAGTATTTT.

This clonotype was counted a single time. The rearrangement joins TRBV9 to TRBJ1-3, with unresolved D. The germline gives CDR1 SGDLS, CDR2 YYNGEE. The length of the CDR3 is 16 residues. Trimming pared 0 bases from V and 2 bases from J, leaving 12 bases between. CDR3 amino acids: CASSVEVDGAGNTIYF. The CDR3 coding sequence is TGTGCCAGCAGCGTAGAAGTGGATGGGGCTGGAAACACCATATATTTT.

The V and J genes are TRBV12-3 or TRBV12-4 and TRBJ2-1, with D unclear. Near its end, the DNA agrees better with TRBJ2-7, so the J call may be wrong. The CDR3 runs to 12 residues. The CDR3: CASSLIHNEQYF. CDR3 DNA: TGTGCCAGCAGTCTTATACACAATGAGCAGTACTTC.

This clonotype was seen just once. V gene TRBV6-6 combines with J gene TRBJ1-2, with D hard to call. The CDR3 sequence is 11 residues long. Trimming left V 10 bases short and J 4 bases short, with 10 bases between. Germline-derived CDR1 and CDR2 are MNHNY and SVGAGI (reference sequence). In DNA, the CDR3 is TGTGCCATCCTCATTGGCTATGGCTACACCTTC. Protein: CAILIGYGYTF.

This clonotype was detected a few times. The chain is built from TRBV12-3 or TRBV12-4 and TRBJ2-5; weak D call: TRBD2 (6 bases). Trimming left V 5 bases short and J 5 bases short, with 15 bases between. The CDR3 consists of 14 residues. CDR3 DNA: TGTGCCAGCAGTCTACGGACTATTGTGGAGACCCAGTACTTC. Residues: CASSLRTIVETQYF.

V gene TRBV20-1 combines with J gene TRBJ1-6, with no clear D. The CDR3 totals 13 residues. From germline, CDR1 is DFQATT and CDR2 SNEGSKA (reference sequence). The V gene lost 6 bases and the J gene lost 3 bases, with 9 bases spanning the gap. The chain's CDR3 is CSAPTFYNSPLHF. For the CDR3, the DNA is TGCAGTGCCCCCACCTTCTATAATTCACCCCTCCACTTT.

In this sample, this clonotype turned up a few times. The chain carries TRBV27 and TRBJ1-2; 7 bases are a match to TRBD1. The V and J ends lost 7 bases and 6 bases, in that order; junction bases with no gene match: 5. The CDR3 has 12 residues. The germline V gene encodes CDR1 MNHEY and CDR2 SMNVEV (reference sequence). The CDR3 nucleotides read TGTGCCAGCAAGGACAGGTTTGATGGCTACACCTTC. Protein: CASKDRFDGYTF.

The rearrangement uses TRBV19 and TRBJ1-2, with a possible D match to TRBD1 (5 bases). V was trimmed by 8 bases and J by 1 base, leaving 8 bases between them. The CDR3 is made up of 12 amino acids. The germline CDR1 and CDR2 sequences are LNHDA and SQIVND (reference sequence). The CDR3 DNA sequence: TGTGCCAGTGAGCAGGGTAACTATGGCTACACCTTC. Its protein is CASEQGNYGYTF. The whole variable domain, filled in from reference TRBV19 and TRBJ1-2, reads DGGITQSPKYLFRKEGQNVTLSCEQNLNHDAMYWYRQDPGQGLRLIYYSQIVNDFQKGDIAEGYSVSREKKESFPLTVTSAQKNPTAFYLCASEQGNYGYTFGSGTRLTVV.

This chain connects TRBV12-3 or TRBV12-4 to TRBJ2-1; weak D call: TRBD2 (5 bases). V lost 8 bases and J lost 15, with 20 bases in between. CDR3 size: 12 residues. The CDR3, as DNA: TGTGCCAGCCTCCCCGGCGAAGGGAGCGTGTTCTTC. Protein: CASLPGEGSVFF.

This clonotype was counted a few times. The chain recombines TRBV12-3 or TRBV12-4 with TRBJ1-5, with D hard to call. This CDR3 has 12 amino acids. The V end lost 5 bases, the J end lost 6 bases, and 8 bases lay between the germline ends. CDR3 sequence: CASSSGPQPQHF. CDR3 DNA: TGTGCCAGCAGTAGCGGCCCTCAGCCCCAGCATTTT.

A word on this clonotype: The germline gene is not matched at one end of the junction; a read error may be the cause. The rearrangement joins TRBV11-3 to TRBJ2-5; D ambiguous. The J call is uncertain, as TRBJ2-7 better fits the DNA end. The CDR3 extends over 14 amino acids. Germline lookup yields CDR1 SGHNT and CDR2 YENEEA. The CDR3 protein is CASSVDTDRDEQYF. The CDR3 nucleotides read TGTGCCAGCAGCGTAGATACTGACCGGGACGAGCAGTACTTC.

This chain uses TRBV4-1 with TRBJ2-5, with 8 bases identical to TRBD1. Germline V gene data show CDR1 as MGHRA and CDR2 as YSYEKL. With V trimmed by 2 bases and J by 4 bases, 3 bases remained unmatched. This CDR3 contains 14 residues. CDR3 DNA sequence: TGCGCCAGCAGCCAACGACAGGGGAGAGAGACCCAGTACTTC. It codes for CASSQRQGRETQYF.

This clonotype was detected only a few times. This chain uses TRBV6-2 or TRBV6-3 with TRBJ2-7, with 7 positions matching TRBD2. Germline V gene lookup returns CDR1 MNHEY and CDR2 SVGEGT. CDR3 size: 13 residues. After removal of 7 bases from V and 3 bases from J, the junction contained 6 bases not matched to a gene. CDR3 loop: CASTPGLLYEQYF. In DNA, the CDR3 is TGTGCCAGCACACCGGGACTACTCTACGAGCAGTACTTC.